These 5 T cell receptor beta chains originate from one sample sequenced in a study of blood T cell repertoires in COVID-19. Some clones are missing from TCRdb's copy, which holds only in-frame ones; the method was immunoSEQ multiplex PCR. This table has some 240,000 clones, 85% to 90% appearing once. The sample was peripheral blood. Every receptor here comes from a woman aged 55-69 years with COVID-19, enrolled during active disease.

This rearrangement joins TRBV6-1 to TRBJ1-5; no reliable D call. The CDR3 is 12 residues long. The germline gives CDR1 MNHNS, CDR2 SASEGT. V lost 3 bases and J lost 4, with 4 bases in between. This chain's CDR3 is CASSDLNQPQHF. The CDR3 DNA reads TGTGCCAGCAGTGACCTAAATCAGCCCCAGCATTTT.

This sequence joins TRBV29-1 and TRBJ1-4; D is undetermined. Between the trimmed V and J ends, which lost 7 bases and 8 bases, there was a span of 8 bases. Germline-derived CDR1 and CDR2 are SQVTM and ANQGSEA. The length of the CDR3 is 10 residues. The CDR3 reads CSAEEEKLFF. DNA of the CDR3: TGCAGCGCCGAGGAAGAAAAACTGTTTTTT.

The chain combines TRBV18 with TRBJ1-1; D is unresolved. Trimming took off 3 bases at V and 1 base at J, with 9 bases between the two ends. The germline V gene encodes CDR1 KGHSH and CDR2 LQKENI. The CDR3 runs 14 residues. The CDR3, as DNA: TGTGCCAGCTCACCGCTGGAGGGGAACACTGAAGCTTTCTTT. This codes for CASSPLEGNTEAFF. Drawing the rest from reference TRBV18 and TRBJ1-1, the complete variable domain is NAGVMQNPRHLVRRRGQEARLRCSPMKGHSHVYWYRQLPEEGLKFMVYLQKENIIDESGMPKERFSAEFPKEGPSILRIQQVVRGDSAAYFCASSPLEGNTEAFFGQGTRLTVV.

The V gene is TRBV11-2, the J gene TRBJ1-1; 11 bases fit TRBD1. This CDR3 region has 15 residues. V dropped 3 bases and J dropped 5; count of bases not matched to a gene: 5. Germline V lookup: CDR1 SGHAT, CDR2 FQNNGV. CDR3 DNA sequence: TGTGCCAGCAGCTTCTGGGGACAGGGGGTAACTGAAGCTTTCTTT. It encodes CASSFWGQGVTEAFF.

The genes are TRBV9 and TRBJ2-5, with 14 bases lining up with TRBD2. The junction had 8 bases not matched to a gene; V was cut back by 5 bases and J by 2 bases. The length of the CDR3 is 17 residues. Germline CDR1 and CDR2: SGDLS and YYNGEE. DNA for the CDR3: TGTGCCAGCAGTGAAGGACTAGCGGGGGGTGATCAAGAGACCCAGTACTTC. Its translation is CASSEGLAGGDQETQYF.